This T cell receptor (beta chain) emerged from a study of cytomegalovirus exposure and HLA in healthy donors. General study points: In a later analysis, the majority of CMV-associated beta chains seemingly showed HLA restriction. 87-base-pair reads could not separate some V segments, including TRBV6-2 and TRBV6-3.

Germline V gives CDR1 SGDLS, CDR2 YYNGEE. This CDR3 contains 15 residues. Trimming at V came to 4 bases and at J to 3 bases, leaving 5 bases not matched to a gene. On this clone itself: Its cognate antigen is unknown.

The primer mix had 60 Vbeta and 13 Jbeta primers. The table came from immunoSEQ multiplex PCR; TCRdb's copy has only in-frame clones and leaves some out. The sample has 150,000 or so clones; around 77% are singletons. The sample consisted of PBMCs. The V gene is TRBV9, the J gene TRBJ1-4; TRBD1 matches 8 bases. The receptor's source is a woman between 40 and 55 years old in good health and CMV-seronegative. This CDR3 reads CASSSQGAPNEKLFF. CDR3 in DNA: TGTGCCAGCAGCAGTCAGGGGGCACCTAATGAAAAACTGTTTTTT.